Following are 15 T cell receptor beta chains from one sample sequenced in a study of regulatory T cells in long-lasting Graves disease. Noted time point: persistent/refractory GD, antithyroid drugs over 5 years with positive TRAb. TCR sequences were obtained from RNA taken from PBMCs. TCR beta libraries were built with iRepertoire HTBI primers and Arm-PCR of CDR3 regions. TCRdb used MiXCR to reprocess the multiplex PCR reads, holding one entry per CDR3 protein. The table has around 460,000 distinct CDR3 sequences, 20% to 25% seen once. The starting material was peripheral blood mononuclear cells (PBMCs), obtained when the disease was refractory, from a patient treated with antithyroid drugs. These receptors all stem from a female donor with Graves disease.

This clonotype was observed a few times. V gene TRBV13 combines with J gene TRBJ1-1; D is ambiguous. V lost 3 bases to trimming and J lost 5 bases, with 16 bases between them. The V gene's germline CDR1 is PRHDT and CDR2 FYEKMQ (reference sequence). This CDR3 has 15 residues. The CDR3, as DNA: TGTGCCAGCAGCTTGGATGTGGGCGCGGGAACTGAAGCTTTCTTT. It yields the protein CASSLDVGAGTEAFF.

V gene TRBV14 combines with J gene TRBJ2-5; weak D call: TRBD2 (5 bases). CDR1 and CDR2 from the germline V gene are SGHDN and FVKESK. The length of the CDR3 is 20 residues. V was cut by 1 base and J by 1 base, with 25 bases left in between. CDR3 amino acids: CASSQAYRAGLDRAQETQYF. The CDR3 DNA reads as TGTGCCAGCAGCCAAGCGTATAGGGCGGGTCTCGATAGGGCCCAAGAGACCCAGTACTTC.

Concerning this clonotype: Since a much larger clone is just one base distant, this may be a read error. The V call is TRBV13, the J call TRBJ1-4; TRBD1 aligns across 9 bases. The CDR3 runs 14 residues. The germline CDR1 and CDR2 sequences are PRHDT and FYEKMQ (reference sequence). J gave up 8 bases and V 5 bases, and 6 bases lay outside the gene matches. This CDR3 is CASSTRTGVEKLFF. The CDR3 DNA reads TGTGCCAGCAGCACCCGGACAGGGGTAGAAAAACTGTTTTTT.

The gene calls are TRBV29-1 and TRBJ2-7; D might be TRBD2 (5 bases). Trimming shortened V by 4 bases and J by 3 bases, and 10 bases separated the two germline ends. CDR3 length: 12 amino acids. Germline values: CDR1 SQVTM, CDR2 ANQGSEA. For the CDR3, the DNA is TGCAGCGTTGCCGAGGGCCTCTACGAGCAGTACTTC. Protein sequence: CSVAEGLYEQYF.

CDR3 region: CSARGGSLGGTEAFF. The CDR3 DNA reads TGCAGCGCCCGCGGGGGGAGCCTTGGAGGTACTGAAGCTTTCTTT. This sequence joins TRBV29-1 and TRBJ1-1; D may be TRBD1 (5 bases). CDR1 and CDR2 from the germline V gene are SQVTM and ANQGSEA. The V gene lost 7 bases and the J gene lost 5 bases, with 23 bases spanning the gap. The length of the CDR3 is 15 residues.

Notes on this clonotype: A much larger clonotype is one base distant, so this may be a read error. The gene calls are TRBV20-1 and TRBJ1-1, with D perhaps matching TRBD1 (5 bases). The CDR3 runs to 13 residues. Germline CDR1 is DFQATT and CDR2 is SNEGSKA (reference sequence). V lost 2 bases to trimming and J lost 11 bases, with 18 bases between them. CDR3 region: CSARRGTGRRAFF. CDR3 in DNA: TGCAGTGCTAGACGGGGGACCGGGCGTCGTGCTTTCTTT.

The table lists this clonotype with many counts. The chain carries TRBV12-3 or TRBV12-4 and TRBJ1-6, with D unresolved. This CDR3 region has 16 residues. Between the trimmed V and J ends, which lost 8 bases and 0 bases, there was a span of 14 bases. DNA for the CDR3: TGTGCCAGCCCCCGAGGAGTTTTCTCCTATAATTCACCCCTCCACTTT. Residues: CASPRGVFSYNSPLHF.

This clonotype was found many times. V gene TRBV10-3 combines with J gene TRBJ1-6, with no clear D. V lost 3 bases and J 5 bases, leaving 11 bases between the germline ends. This CDR3 contains 15 residues. Looked up from germline, CDR1 is ENHRY and CDR2 is SYGVKD. CDR3 coding DNA: TGTGCCATCAGTGAAGGATTGCAGGATAATTCACCCCTCCACTTT. Its translation: CAISEGLQDNSPLHF.

This clonotype occurred a few times. The gene calls are TRBV10-1 and TRBJ2-3; D is undetermined. The germline V gene has CDR1 WNHNN and CDR2 SYGVQD (reference sequence). This CDR3 has 15 residues. Trimming removed 2 bases at V and 2 bases at J, with 11 bases between. CDR3 sequence: CASSERATNTDTQYF. In DNA, the CDR3 is TGCGCCAGCAGTGAGAGGGCTACCAACACAGATACGCAGTATTTT.

This clonotype was seen many times. This chain joins TRBV24-1 and TRBJ2-2, with unresolved D. Germline V gives CDR1 KGHDR, CDR2 SFDVKD. The length of the CDR3 is 16 residues. V was clipped by 5 bases and J by 0 bases, with 12 bases between them. CDR3 sequence (DNA): TGTGCCACCAGTGGGACGGACGGTTCGAACACCGGGGAGCTGTTTTTT. Its translation is CATSGTDGSNTGELFF.

The chain combines TRBV4-1 with TRBJ1-2; no firm D call. The germline CDR1 and CDR2 sequences are MGHRA and YSYEKL. The CDR3 has 15 amino acids. The germline V and J ends were trimmed by 0 bases and 5 bases, with 13 bases remaining between them. CDR3 in amino acids: CASSQDGRVGYGYTF. The CDR3 DNA is TGCGCCAGCAGCCAAGATGGAAGGGTTGGGTATGGCTACACCTTC.

This clonotype was recorded at least ten times. The chain joins TRBV7-2 to TRBJ1-4; D gene uncertain. CDR3 length: 15 amino acids. Trimming took 5 bases from V and 7 from J, leaving 17 bases between them. Germline loops: CDR1 SGHTA, CDR2 FQGNSA. The CDR3 bases are TGTGCCAGCAGCCCTTGGGGAGGGAAGGGTGAAAAACTGTTTTTT. It encodes CASSPWGGKGEKLFF.

This clonotype was detected only a few times. The chain employs TRBV28 and TRBJ2-4; D unresolved. CDR1 is MDHEN, CDR2 SYDVKM, per germline. Trimming shortened V by 5 bases and J by 7 bases, and 15 bases separated the two germline ends. The CDR3 contains 14 residues. Written as DNA, the CDR3 is TGTGCCAGCAGTCGCGGAATAGCAACCAACATTCAGTACTTC. This translates into CASSRGIATNIQYF.

CDR3: CASSPSSGSRTDEQFF. The DNA of the CDR3 is TGTGCCAGCAGTCCCTCGAGCGGGAGCAGGACGGATGAGCAGTTCTTC. This chain links TRBV28 with TRBJ2-1; 8 positions agree with TRBD2. There are 16 residues in the CDR3. V was clipped by 5 bases and J by 8 bases; unmatched bases: 14. Per germline, CDR1 MDHEN and CDR2 SYDVKM.

There are a few counts of this clonotype. CDR3 coding DNA: TGCAGTGCTAGAGGTGGCGGGACTAGCGGGGGGGGCGAGCAGTACTTC. Protein product: CSARGGGTSGGGEQYF. V usage is TRBV20-1 and J usage is TRBJ2-7; TRBD2 aligns across 16 bases. Germline V CDR1 and CDR2: DFQATT, SNEGSKA (reference sequence). The CDR3 sequence is 16 residues long. V lost 1 base and J lost 6; bases outside the gene matches: 6.